The 32 T cell receptor beta chains below all came from one sample that was sequenced in a study of T-cell memory formation after mild COVID-19. TCRdb fed the 5' RACE reads into MiXCR, producing one record per CDR3 protein. There are hundreds of thousands of distinct CDR3 sequences in the sample; roughly 22% occur only once, and approximately 8% lies in the top ten. The sequencing sample was made of PBMCs or a T cell subset sorted from them (not recorded which). These receptors all come from an adult woman who had mild COVID-19 (a few samples of this study predate the infection). Cell type and time point are not known.

This clonotype was seen more than once but under ten times. The chain joins TRBV15 to TRBJ2-7; D is undetermined. V lost 0 bases to trimming and J lost 5 bases, with 8 bases between them. CDR3 size: 13 residues. Germline V gene lookup returns CDR1 LNHNV and CDR2 YYDKDF (reference sequence). The CDR3 loop reads CATSRDGPHEQYF. In nucleotides, the CDR3 is TGTGCCACCAGCAGAGATGGACCCCACGAGCAGTACTTC.

This clonotype was picked up a small number of times. The CDR3 DNA reads TGTGCCAGCAGCCCGAGGATTGGGGGTGAAGCTTTCTTT. This encodes CASSPRIGGEAFF. The chain links TRBV3-1 to TRBJ1-1; TRBD1 is a possible D gene (5 bases). Germline CDR1 LGHDT, CDR2 YNNKEL (reference sequence). The CDR3 is made up of 13 amino acids. V lost 4 bases and J lost 7, with 13 bases in between. Supplemented by reference TRBV3-1 and TRBJ1-1, the full variable domain reads DTAVSQTPKYLVTQMGNDKSIKCEQNLGHDTMYWYKQDSKKFLKIMFSYNNKELIINETVPNRFSPKSPDKAHLNLHINSLELGDSAVYFCASSPRIGGEAFFGQGTRLTVV.

This clonotype has only a few counts. The V call is TRBV24-1, the J call TRBJ2-5; 11 nucleotides agree with TRBD1. Germline loops: CDR1 KGHDR, CDR2 SFDVKD. CDR3 length: 15 amino acids. V lost 7 bases, J lost 5 bases, and 8 bases stayed unmatched. The CDR3 sequence is CATSRRGTGGETQYF. The CDR3, as DNA: TGTGCCACCAGCCGCCGTGGGACAGGGGGGGAGACCCAGTACTTC.

This clonotype was detected a few times. CDR3 DNA: TGTGCCAGCAGCTTAGCAATCTTCTCTGGAAACACCATATATTTT. Translating gives CASSLAIFSGNTIYF. The genes are TRBV7-2 and TRBJ1-3; D is ambiguous. Germline V lookup: CDR1 SGHTA, CDR2 FQGNSA. The CDR3 has 15 residues. The V end was cut by 0 bases, the J end by 0 bases, with 6 bases between.

This clonotype showed up just a few times. V is TRBV4-1 and J is TRBJ2-2, with D possibly called TRBD1 or TRBD2 (5 bases each). There are 15 residues in the CDR3. CDR1 MGHRA and CDR2 YSYEKL come from the germline V gene. With 4 bases removed from V and 7 bases from J, the gap between germline ends came to 16 bases. CDR3 in DNA: TGCGCCAGCAGCCGCCTCCCGGGGCAATACGGGGAGCTGTTTTTT. This encodes CASSRLPGQYGELFF.

This clonotype was seen a few times. J is TRBJ1-1 and V is TRBV6-1; unclear D gene. The V and J ends lost 1 base and 4 bases respectively, with 4 bases between them. Germline lookup yields CDR1 MNHNS and CDR2 SASEGT. The CDR3 totals 12 residues. The CDR3 spells CASSEGPTEAFF. CDR3 sequence (DNA): TGTGCCAGCAGTGAAGGGCCCACTGAAGCTTTCTTT.

The chain is built from TRBV7-9 and TRBJ2-6, with D uncertain. Germline V gives CDR1 SEHNR, CDR2 FQNEAQ (reference sequence). Trimming cost V 5 bases and J 4 bases, with 12 bases left between them. The length of the CDR3 is 15 residues. CDR3 sequence: CASSQTIGGANVLTF. The CDR3 DNA follows: TGTGCCAGCAGCCAAACTATCGGAGGGGCCAACGTCCTGACTTTC.

This clonotype was observed at least ten times. The chain has TRBV11-2 and TRBJ2-1, with 9 nucleotides matching TRBD2. The V gene's germline CDR1 is SGHAT and CDR2 FQNNGV. The CDR3 covers 16 residues. J lost 9 bases, V lost 1 base, and 10 bases had no gene match. This CDR3 is CASSLGIRSGGPEQFF. DNA of the CDR3: TGTGCCAGCAGCTTAGGGATCCGCAGCGGGGGGCCTGAGCAGTTCTTC.

The chain links TRBV7-2 to TRBJ2-3; 7 nucleotides match TRBD1. CDR1 and CDR2 (germline): SGHTA, FQGNSA. Trimming removed 3 bases from V and 3 bases from J; junction bases left unmatched: 3. This CDR3 region has 14 residues. The CDR3 DNA reads as TGTGCCAGCAGCTTCGTACAGGGGACAGATACGCAGTATTTT. Protein sequence: CASSFVQGTDTQYF.

J is TRBJ2-3 and V is TRBV2, with D unresolved. Germline lookup yields CDR1 SNHLY and CDR2 FYNNEI. The CDR3 is 15 amino acids. V was clipped by 6 bases and J by 0 bases, with 13 bases between them. This chain's CDR3 is CASSPYSRSTDTQYF. The DNA for the CDR3 is TGTGCCAGCAGCCCATACAGTCGCAGCACAGATACGCAGTATTTT.

This clonotype was counted a few times. In nucleotides, the CDR3 is TGTGCCAGCAACAAGGCCCGGGGTGTGAACACCGGGGAGCTGTTTTTT. It codes for CASNKARGVNTGELFF. V is TRBV3-1 and J is TRBJ2-2; D may be TRBD2 (5 bases). V gave up 7 bases and J gave up 1 base, with 16 bases separating them. This CDR3 spans 16 amino acids. Germline V gene lookup returns CDR1 LGHDT and CDR2 YNNKEL (reference sequence).

This chain links TRBV2 with TRBJ1-2; 8 bases line up with TRBD1. V trimming: 6 bases; J trimming: 2 bases; junction bases outside the gene matches: 11. The CDR3 length is 16 residues. Germline V CDR1 and CDR2: SNHLY, FYNNEI. The CDR3 spells CASSAGQGATNYGYTF. The CDR3 region has the DNA TGTGCCAGCAGCGCCGGACAGGGAGCGACGAACTATGGCTACACCTTC.

This clonotype was seen a handful of times. This chain joins TRBV7-9 and TRBJ1-1; D is possibly TRBD1 (5 bases). The V end lost 6 bases, the J end lost 5 bases, and 16 bases lay between the germline ends. The CDR3 runs 14 residues. The germline V gene encodes CDR1 SEHNR and CDR2 FQNEAQ (reference sequence). CDR3 amino acids: CASRGLGGETEAFF. CDR3 nucleotide sequence: TGTGCCAGCAGGGGTTTAGGAGGGGAGACTGAAGCTTTCTTT.

This chain uses TRBV6-1 with TRBJ1-2; D may be TRBD1 (6 bases). Germline V CDR1 and CDR2: MNHNS, SASEGT. V was shortened by 4 bases and J by 4 bases, with 16 bases between the two germline ends. CDR3 length: 15 amino acids. CDR3 DNA sequence: TGTGCCAGCAGTGCTGTTGCAGGGGCGACCTATGGCTACACCTTC. Encoded protein: CASSAVAGATYGYTF.

This clonotype has ten or more counts. The chain carries TRBV5-1 and TRBJ1-4, with 7 bases identical to TRBD1. The CDR3 is 16 amino acids. CDR1 and CDR2 (germline): SGHRS, YFSETQ. Trimming cost V 3 bases and J 0 bases; bases outside gene matches: 5. CDR3 nucleotides: TGCGCCAGCAGCTCAAACAGGGGTCCAACTAATGAAAAACTGTTTTTT. Its protein is CASSSNRGPTNEKLFF.

This clonotype was detected only a few times. V is TRBV6-1 and J is TRBJ2-7, with D perhaps matching TRBD1 (6 bases). V lost 4 bases and J lost 3, with 10 bases in between. CDR3 length: 13 residues. Germline lookup yields CDR1 MNHNS and CDR2 SASEGT. CDR3 residues: CASSGGTLYEQYF. In DNA, the CDR3 is TGTGCCAGCAGTGGGGGGACACTCTACGAGCAGTACTTC.

This clonotype was observed at least ten times. The chain joins TRBV5-1 to TRBJ2-3, with TRBD2 as a possible D gene (5 bases). V lost 3 bases, J lost 0 bases, and 14 bases lay in between. The CDR3 loop spans 16 amino acids. Germline values: CDR1 SGHRS, CDR2 YFSETQ. CDR3 DNA: TGCGCCAGCAGCTCCAGCCTACCGGGAAGCACAGATACGCAGTATTTT. Translating it yields CASSSSLPGSTDTQYF.

The chain has TRBV6-2 or TRBV6-3 and TRBJ2-7; 10 bases are a match to TRBD1. Losses at the gene ends were 7 bases for V and 3 bases for J; bases not matched to a gene: 12. The CDR3 runs to 16 residues. Germline CDR1 MNHEY, CDR2 SVGEGT. The CDR3 coding sequence is TGTGCCAGCACCCTATCAAGGACAGGGGGAATCTACGAGCAGTACTTC. Its translation: CASTLSRTGGIYEQYF.

V is TRBV30 and J is TRBJ2-2; 7 nucleotides match TRBD1. The CDR3 runs to 16 residues. CDR1 is GTSNPN, CDR2 SVGIG, per germline (reference sequence). V gave up 2 bases and J gave up 0 bases; unmatched junction bases: 6. CDR3 DNA sequence: TGTGCCTGGAGTAGGGGGCTGGTGGCGAACACCGGGGAGCTGTTTTTT. This codes for CAWSRGLVANTGELFF.

V is TRBV2 and J is TRBJ1-3, with 7 bases matching TRBD1. The junction had 13 bases not matched to a gene; V was cut back by 6 bases and J by 11 bases. Germline V CDR1 and CDR2: SNHLY, FYNNEI. The CDR3 contains 14 residues. The CDR3 region is CASRAETGPGPIYF. CDR3 DNA sequence: TGTGCCAGCAGGGCCGAGACAGGGCCCGGCCCCATATATTTT.

This clonotype was counted only a few times. The chain has TRBV18 and TRBJ1-1, with D possibly being TRBD1 (5 bases). Germline assignment: CDR1 KGHSH and CDR2 LQKENI. V was pared by 3 bases and J by 1 base, with 9 bases between. This CDR3 comprises 14 residues. The CDR3 is CASSPRQWNTEAFF. As DNA, the CDR3 is TGTGCCAGCTCACCCAGACAGTGGAACACTGAAGCTTTCTTT.

In this sample, this clonotype turned up many times. The rearrangement joins TRBV20-1 to TRBJ2-2; D is possibly TRBD1 (5 bases). This CDR3 is 14 amino acids long. The germline V gene has CDR1 DFQATT and CDR2 SNEGSKA (reference sequence). Trimming left V 1 base short and J 3 bases short, with 9 bases between. For the CDR3, the DNA is TGCAGTGCTAGAGGCCAGGGTGACACCGGGGAGCTGTTTTTT. Its protein is CSARGQGDTGELFF.

The CDR3 loop reads CAGSLAGGHEQYF. The CDR3 bases are TGCGCCGGTTCACTAGCGGGGGGCCACGAGCAGTACTTC. The rearrangement uses TRBV5-1 and TRBJ2-7; 12 bases agree with TRBD2. The germline V gene encodes CDR1 SGHRS and CDR2 YFSETQ. The CDR3 spans 13 residues. V lost 10 bases and J lost 5; bases outside the gene matches: 7.

This clonotype appeared a few times. The rearrangement joins TRBV7-6 to TRBJ2-1, with D perhaps matching TRBD1 (6 bases). V lost 5 bases, J lost 3 bases, and 14 bases lay in between. This CDR3 region has 15 residues. Germline V lookup: CDR1 SGHVS, CDR2 FNYEAQ. CDR3 DNA sequence: TGTGCCAGCAGCCGGACAGATAAAAACTACAATGAGCAGTTCTTC. This encodes CASSRTDKNYNEQFF.

This clonotype showed up just a few times. This chain links TRBV11-2 with TRBJ2-1, with 7 bases matching TRBD2. CDR1 is SGHAT, CDR2 FQNNGV, per germline. The V and J ends lost 3 bases and 8 bases, in that order; junction bases with no gene match: 4. CDR3 length equals 13 residues. The DNA of the CDR3 is TGTGCCAGCAGCTTGGCGGGAGCGGATGAGCAGTTCTTC. Its protein product is CASSLAGADEQFF.

In nucleotides, the CDR3 is TGTGCCAGCAGCTTGCGCGCCGGGGGGCCTACGCAGTATTTT. This codes for CASSLRAGGPTQYF. The chain links TRBV5-6 to TRBJ2-3; possible D gene TRBD2, 7 bases. The CDR3 loop spans 14 amino acids. Trimming took off 1 base at V and 8 bases at J, with 14 bases between the two ends. Germline lookup yields CDR1 SGHDT and CDR2 YYEEEE. The variable domain in full, with the rest retrieved from reference TRBV5-6 and TRBJ2-3, is DAGVTQSPTHLIKTRGQQVTLRCSPKSGHDTVSWYQQALGQGPQFIFQYYEEEERQRGNFPDRFSGHQFPNYSSELNVNALLLGDSALYLCASSLRAGGPTQYFGPGTRLTVL.

This clonotype was counted between two and nine times. The chain couples TRBV24-1 to TRBJ2-7; D gene uncertain. Trimming removed 5 bases from V and 7 bases from J, with 17 bases in between. This CDR3 has 14 residues. Germline V CDR1 and CDR2: KGHDR, SFDVKD. The DNA for the CDR3 is TGTGCCACCAGTGGAGGACGTACCCCATGGGAGCAGTACTTC. It translates to CATSGGRTPWEQYF.

This clonotype was seen a few times. This rearrangement joins TRBV18 to TRBJ2-1, with D hard to call. The CDR3 runs 15 residues. The ends were cut back, 1 base at V and 2 bases at J, with 9 bases in the middle. CDR1 is KGHSH, CDR2 LQKENI, per germline. Written as DNA, the CDR3 is TGTGCCAGCTCACCACGGGTAGAGACCTACAATGAGCAGTTCTTC. Translation: CASSPRVETYNEQFF.

This clonotype was recorded a few times. The chain employs TRBV6-5 and TRBJ2-7; perhaps TRBD1 as D (6 bases). Trimming left V 2 bases short and J 3 bases short, with 17 bases between. CDR1 is MNHEY, CDR2 SVGAGI, per germline. CDR3 size: 16 residues. This CDR3 is CASSYAAGDGGYEQYF. The CDR3 DNA reads TGTGCCAGCAGTTACGCGGCAGGGGATGGAGGCTACGAGCAGTACTTC.

The chain combines TRBV7-2 with TRBJ2-5, with D perhaps TRBD1 (5 bases). Trimming stripped 5 bases from V and 1 base from J, with 11 bases between. CDR1 is SGHTA and CDR2 is FQGNSA in the germline V gene. CDR3 length equals 14 residues. This chain's CDR3 is CASSPVGLQETQYF. DNA for the CDR3: TGTGCCAGCAGCCCGGTGGGGCTCCAAGAGACCCAGTACTTC.

The table lists this clonotype with a few counts. The chain employs TRBV5-6 and TRBJ2-7, with D uncertain. V gave up 4 bases and J gave up 6 bases, with 14 bases separating them. Germline assignment: CDR1 SGHDT and CDR2 YYEEEE. CDR3 size: 13 residues. The CDR3: CASSLDSQREQYF. Here the CDR3 DNA reads TGTGCCAGCAGCCTAGACTCGCAGCGCGAGCAGTACTTC. The variable domain in full, with the rest retrieved from reference TRBV5-6 and TRBJ2-7, is DAGVTQSPTHLIKTRGQQVTLRCSPKSGHDTVSWYQQALGQGPQFIFQYYEEEERQRGNFPDRFSGHQFPNYSSELNVNALLLGDSALYLCASSLDSQREQYFGPGTRLTVT.

The sample holds one count of this clonotype. One end of the junction is discordant with germline, which a read error may explain. J is TRBJ2-5 and V is TRBV5-1; the D gene could be TRBD1 or TRBD2 (6 bases each). The CDR3 spans 17 residues. Per the germline V gene, CDR1 is SGHRS and CDR2 is YFSETQ. CDR3 loop: CASGFGGGGSIQETQYF. In nucleotides, the CDR3 is TGCGCCAGCGGCTTTGGAGGGGGAGGTTCGATACAAGAGACCCAGTACTTC.